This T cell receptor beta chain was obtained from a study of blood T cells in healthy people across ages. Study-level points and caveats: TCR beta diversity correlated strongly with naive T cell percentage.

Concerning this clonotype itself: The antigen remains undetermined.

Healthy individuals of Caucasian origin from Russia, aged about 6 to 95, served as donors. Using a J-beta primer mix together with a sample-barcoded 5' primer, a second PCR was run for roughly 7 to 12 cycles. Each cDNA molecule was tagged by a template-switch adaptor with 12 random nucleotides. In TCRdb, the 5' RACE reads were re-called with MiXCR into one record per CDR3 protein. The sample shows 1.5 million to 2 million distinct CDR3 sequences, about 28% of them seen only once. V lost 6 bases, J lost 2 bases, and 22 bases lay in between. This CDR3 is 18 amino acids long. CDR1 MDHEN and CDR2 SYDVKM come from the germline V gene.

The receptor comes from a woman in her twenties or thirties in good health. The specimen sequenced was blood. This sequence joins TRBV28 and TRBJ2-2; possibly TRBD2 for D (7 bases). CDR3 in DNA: TGTGCCAGCAGACACCCCTGGGCGGGGGCCTCAAACACCGGGGAGCTGTTTTTT. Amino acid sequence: CASRHPWAGASNTGELFF.